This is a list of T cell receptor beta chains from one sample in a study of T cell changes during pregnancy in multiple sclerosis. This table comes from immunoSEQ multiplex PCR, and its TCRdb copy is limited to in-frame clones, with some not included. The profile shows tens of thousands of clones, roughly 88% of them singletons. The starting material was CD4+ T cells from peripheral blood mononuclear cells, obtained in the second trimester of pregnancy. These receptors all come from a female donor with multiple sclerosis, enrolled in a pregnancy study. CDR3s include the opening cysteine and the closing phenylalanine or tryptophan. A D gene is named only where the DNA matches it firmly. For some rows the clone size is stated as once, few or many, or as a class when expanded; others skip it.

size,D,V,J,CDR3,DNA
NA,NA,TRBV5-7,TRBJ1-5,CASSCPRTAFQPQHF,TGTGCCAGCAGTTGCCCTCGGACAGCCTTTCAGCCCCAGCATTTT
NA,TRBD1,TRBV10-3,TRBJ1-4,CAISESARTGEGEKLFF,TGTGCCATCAGTGAGAGCGCCCGGACAGGGGAAGGTGAAAAACTGTTTTTT
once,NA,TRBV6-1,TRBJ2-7,CASSSPGAGDGEQYF,TGTGCCAGCAGCTCCCCCGGGGCAGGGGATGGCGAGCAGTACTTC
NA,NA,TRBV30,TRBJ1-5,CAWSVRRGNQPQHF,TGTGCCTGGAGTGTCCGCAGGGGCAATCAGCCCCAGCATTTT
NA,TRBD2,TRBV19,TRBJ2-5,CASTLGVAGALGETQYF,TGTGCCAGTACCCTTGGGGTAGCGGGAGCTCTGGGAGAGACCCAGTACTTC
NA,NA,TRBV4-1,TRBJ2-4,CASSQDRGSSSYF,TGCGCCAGCAGCCAAGATCGAGGGTCGTCATCTTACTTC
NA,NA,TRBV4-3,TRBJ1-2,CASSQENPGVHYGYTF,TGCGCCAGCAGCCAAGAGAATCCAGGGGTTCACTATGGCTACACCTTC
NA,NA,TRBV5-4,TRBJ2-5,CASSLAVGGGQETQYF,TGTGCCAGCAGCTTGGCAGTCGGAGGAGGTCAAGAGACCCAGTACTTC
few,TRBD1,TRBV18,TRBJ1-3,CASSQQGDSGNTIYF,TGTGCCAGCTCACAACAGGGGGACTCTGGAAACACCATATATTTT
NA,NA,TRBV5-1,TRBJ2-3,CASRPGPSTDTQYF,TGCGCCAGCAGACCGGGTCCCAGCACAGATACGCAGTATTTT
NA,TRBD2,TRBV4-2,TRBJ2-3,CASSQTPGKGGRRDTQYF,TGTGCCAGCAGCCAGACTCCCGGAAAGGGCGGGAGAAGAGATACGCAGTATTTT
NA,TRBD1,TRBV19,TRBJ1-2,CATQGELGYTF,TGTGCCACCCAGGGGGAACTTGGCTACACCTTC
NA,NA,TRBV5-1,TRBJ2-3,CASSLPGLGDTQYF,TGCGCCAGCAGCTTGCCAGGGTTAGGAGATACGCAGTATTTT
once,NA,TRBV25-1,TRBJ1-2,CASSEYQGGYDGYTF,TGTGCCAGCAGTGAATATCAGGGAGGGTATGATGGCTACACCTTC
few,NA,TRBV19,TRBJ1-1,CASSRQVNTEAFF,TGTGCCAGTAGTCGACAGGTAAACACTGAAGCTTTCTTT
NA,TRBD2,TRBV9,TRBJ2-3,CASSAGGRGADTQYF,TGTGCCAGCAGCGCGGGGGGGAGAGGGGCAGATACGCAGTATTTT
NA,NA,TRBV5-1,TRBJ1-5,CASSLDYSHQPQHF,TGCGCCAGCAGCTTAGACTATAGCCATCAGCCCCAGCATTTT
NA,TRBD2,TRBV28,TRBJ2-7,CASSPTGRVVSDEQYF,TGTGCCAGCAGTCCGACGGGGAGGGTAGTATCTGACGAGCAGTACTTC
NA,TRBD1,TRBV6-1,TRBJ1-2,CASSEEDRSWGYTF,TGTGCCAGCAGTGAAGAGGACAGGTCGTGGGGCTACACCTTC
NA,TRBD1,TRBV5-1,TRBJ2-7,CASSVTGEPYEQYF,TGCGCCAGCAGCGTGACAGGGGAGCCCTACGAGCAGTACTTC
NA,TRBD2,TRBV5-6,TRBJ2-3,CASSGDYGTDTQYF,TGTGCCAGCAGCGGGGACTACGGGACAGATACGCAGTATTTT
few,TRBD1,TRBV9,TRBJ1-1,CASSPTGDWGNTEAFF,TGTGCCAGCAGCCCTACAGGGGATTGGGGGAACACTGAAGCTTTCTTT
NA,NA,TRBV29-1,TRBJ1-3,CSVSDSGNTIYF,TGCAGCGTTTCGGATAGCGGAAACACCATATATTTT
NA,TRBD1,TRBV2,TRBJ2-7,CASSESRGNSYEQYF,TGTGCCAGCAGTGAGAGCAGGGGGAACTCCTACGAGCAGTACTTC
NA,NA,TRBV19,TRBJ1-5,CASSRGEWGNQPQHF,TGTGCCAGTAGTAGGGGGGAATGGGGCAATCAGCCCCAGCATTTT
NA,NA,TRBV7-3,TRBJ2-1,CASSFQVGSSYNEQFF,TGTGCCAGCAGCTTCCAAGTGGGGAGCTCCTACAATGAGCAGTTCTTC
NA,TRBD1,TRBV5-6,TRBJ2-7,CASSSRDRNYEQYF,TGTGCCAGCAGCTCCCGGGACAGGAACTACGAGCAGTACTTC
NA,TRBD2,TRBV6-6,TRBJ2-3,CASSWTSGAEDTQYF,TGTGCCAGCAGCTGGACTAGCGGGGCAGAAGATACGCAGTATTTT
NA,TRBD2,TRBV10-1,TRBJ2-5,CASSEGHSGRGETQYF,TGCGCCAGCAGTGAGGGTCATAGCGGGAGAGGGGAGACCCAGTACTTC
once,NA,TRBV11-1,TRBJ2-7,CASSLRFSYEQYF,TGTGCCAGCAGCTTACGTTTCTCCTACGAGCAGTACTTC
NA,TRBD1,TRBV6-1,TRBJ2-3,CASGKAGQGADTQYF,TGTGCCAGCGGAAAGGCTGGACAGGGAGCAGATACGCAGTATTTT
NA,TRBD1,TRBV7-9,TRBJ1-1,CASSFTGGRNTEAFF,TGTGCCAGCAGCTTTACAGGGGGCAGGAACACTGAAGCTTTCTTT
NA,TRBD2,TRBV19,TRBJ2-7,CASSSLAGGPSGEQYF,TGTGCCAGTAGTTCACTAGCGGGAGGGCCCTCAGGCGAGCAGTACTTC
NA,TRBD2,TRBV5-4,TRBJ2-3,CASSPRLAGDTDTQYF,TGTGCCAGCAGCCCCCGGCTAGCGGGGGACACAGATACGCAGTATTTT
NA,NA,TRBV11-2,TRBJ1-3,CASSFPTGVPGNTIYF,TGTGCCAGCAGTTTCCCGACTGGCGTCCCTGGAAACACCATATATTTT
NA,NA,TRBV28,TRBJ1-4,CASREGTTNEKLFF,TGTGCCAGCAGGGAGGGAACAACTAATGAAAAACTGTTTTTT
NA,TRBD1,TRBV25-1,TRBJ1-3,CASSEWGTGGDFGNTIYF,TGTGCCAGCAGTGAATGGGGAACAGGGGGTGATTTTGGAAACACCATATATTTT
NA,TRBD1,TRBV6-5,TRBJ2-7,CASRTLKGQGDVQYF,TGTGCCAGCAGGACCCTTAAAGGACAGGGCGATGTGCAGTACTTC
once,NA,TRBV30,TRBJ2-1,CAWSLGGGNEQFF,TGTGCCTGGAGTTTAGGGGGTGGCAATGAGCAGTTCTTC
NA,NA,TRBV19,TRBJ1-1,CASSIRWNTEAFF,TGTGCCAGTAGTATACGGTGGAACACTGAAGCTTTCTTT
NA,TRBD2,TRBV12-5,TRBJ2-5,CASGLDGGQETQYF,TGTGCTAGTGGTTTGGACGGGGGGCAAGAGACCCAGTACTTC
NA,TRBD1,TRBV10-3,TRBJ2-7,CAIWTGANEQYF,TGTGCCATTTGGACAGGGGCCAACGAGCAGTACTTC
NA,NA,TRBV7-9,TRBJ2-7,CASSTQGSSYEQYF,TGTGCCAGCAGCACGCAGGGATCCTCCTACGAGCAGTACTTC
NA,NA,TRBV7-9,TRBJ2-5,CASSLGNKQGIKETQYF,TGTGCCAGCAGCTTAGGGAACAAACAGGGAATCAAAGAGACCCAGTACTTC
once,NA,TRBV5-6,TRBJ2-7,CASSSRTYEQYF,TGTGCCAGCAGCTCTAGAACGTACGAGCAGTACTTC
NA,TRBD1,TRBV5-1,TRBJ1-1,CASSEPGQGDTEAFF,TGCGCCAGCAGCGAACCGGGACAGGGCGACACTGAAGCTTTCTTT
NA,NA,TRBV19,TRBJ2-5,CASSLRLVETQYF,TGTGCCAGTAGTCTCCGACTAGTAGAGACCCAGTACTTC
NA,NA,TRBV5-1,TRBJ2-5,CASSSGAGTETQYF,TGCGCCAGCAGCTCAGGGGCAGGGACAGAGACCCAGTACTTC